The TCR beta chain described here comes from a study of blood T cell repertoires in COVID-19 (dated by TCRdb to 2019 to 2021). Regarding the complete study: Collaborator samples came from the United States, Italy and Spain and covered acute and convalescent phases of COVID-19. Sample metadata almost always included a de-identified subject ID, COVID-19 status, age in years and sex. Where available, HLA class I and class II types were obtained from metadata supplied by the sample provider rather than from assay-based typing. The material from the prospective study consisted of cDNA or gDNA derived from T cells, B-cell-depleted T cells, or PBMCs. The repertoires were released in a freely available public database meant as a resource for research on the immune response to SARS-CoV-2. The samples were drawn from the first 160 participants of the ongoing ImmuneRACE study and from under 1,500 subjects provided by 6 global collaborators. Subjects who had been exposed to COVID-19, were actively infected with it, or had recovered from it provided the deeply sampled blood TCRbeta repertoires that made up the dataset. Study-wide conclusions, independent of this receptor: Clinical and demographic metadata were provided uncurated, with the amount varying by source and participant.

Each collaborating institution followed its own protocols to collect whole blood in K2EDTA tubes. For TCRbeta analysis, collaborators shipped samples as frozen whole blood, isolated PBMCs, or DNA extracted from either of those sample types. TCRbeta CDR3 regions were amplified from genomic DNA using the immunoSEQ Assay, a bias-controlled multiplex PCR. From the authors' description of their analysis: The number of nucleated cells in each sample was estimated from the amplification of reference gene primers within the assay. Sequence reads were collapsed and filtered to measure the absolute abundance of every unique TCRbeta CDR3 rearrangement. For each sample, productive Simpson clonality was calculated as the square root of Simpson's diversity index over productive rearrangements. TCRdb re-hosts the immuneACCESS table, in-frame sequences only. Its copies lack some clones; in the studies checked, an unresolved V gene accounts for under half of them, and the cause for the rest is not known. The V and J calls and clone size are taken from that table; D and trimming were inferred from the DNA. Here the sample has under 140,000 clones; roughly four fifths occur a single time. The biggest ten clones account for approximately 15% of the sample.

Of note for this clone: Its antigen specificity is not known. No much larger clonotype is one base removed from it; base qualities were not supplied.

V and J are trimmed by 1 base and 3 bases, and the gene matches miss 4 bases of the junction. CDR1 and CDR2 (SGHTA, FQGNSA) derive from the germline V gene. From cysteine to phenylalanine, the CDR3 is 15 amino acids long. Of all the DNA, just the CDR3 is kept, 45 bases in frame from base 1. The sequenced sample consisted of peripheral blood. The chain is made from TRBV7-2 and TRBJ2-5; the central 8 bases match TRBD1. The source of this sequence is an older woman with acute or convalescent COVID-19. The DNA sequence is TGTGCCAGCAGCTTAGTGACAGGGGCTAAAGAGACCCAGTACTTC. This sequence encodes CASSLVTGAKETQYF.